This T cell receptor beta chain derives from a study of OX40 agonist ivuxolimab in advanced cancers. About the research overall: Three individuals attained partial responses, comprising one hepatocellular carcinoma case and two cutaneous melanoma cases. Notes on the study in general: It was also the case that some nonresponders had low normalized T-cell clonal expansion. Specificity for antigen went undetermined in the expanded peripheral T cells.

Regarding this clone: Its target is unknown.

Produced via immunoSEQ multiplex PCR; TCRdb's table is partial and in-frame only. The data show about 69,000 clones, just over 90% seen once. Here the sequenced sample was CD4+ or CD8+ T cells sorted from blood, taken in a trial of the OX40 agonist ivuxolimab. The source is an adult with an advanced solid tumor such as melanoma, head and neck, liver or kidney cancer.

The CDR3 region is CASSEDRSPEAFF. CDR3 DNA: TGTGCCAGCAGTGAGGACAGATCCCCTGAAGCTTTCTTT. V usage is TRBV27 and J usage is TRBJ1-1; possibly TRBD1 for D (6 bases). The CDR3 loop spans 13 amino acids. V lost 5 bases and J 6 bases, leaving 13 bases between the germline ends. CDR1 is MNHEY and CDR2 is SMNVEV in the germline V gene (reference sequence).